The rows below give T cell receptor beta chains drawn from one sample of a study of CD8 T cells in Susac syndrome. TCRdb itself ran the immunoSEQ multiplex PCR reads through MiXCR, one entry per CDR3 protein. The data show 150,000 to 200,000 distinct CDR3 sequences, roughly 92% seen once. Source material: CD4+ T cells from PBMCs. These receptors were obtained from a human donor with multiple sclerosis. Each CDR3 is given with its conserved first and last residue. D genes are given only for firm matches. Not all rows give a size; the values are once, few, many and, for expanded clones, a class.

V,D,size,J,length,CDR3,DNA
TRBV7-2,NA,few,TRBJ2-1,15,CASSPGPSSYNEQFF,TGTGCCAGCAGCCCTGGTCCCAGCTCCTACAATGAGCAGTTCTTC
TRBV11-2,NA,NA,TRBJ2-5,14,CASSLTTSRETQYF,TGTGCCAGCAGCTTAACAACTAGCCGTGAGACCCAGTACTTC
TRBV28,TRBD2,NA,TRBJ2-7,17,CASSLRSAGGKSYEQYF,TGTGCCAGCAGTTTACGGTCAGCGGGAGGGAAATCCTACGAGCAGTACTTC
TRBV30,NA,NA,TRBJ2-7,10,CAWGGYEQYF,TGTGCCTGGGGAGGCTACGAGCAGTACTTC
TRBV20-1,NA,NA,TRBJ1-4,16,CSARDSVRDTNEKLFF,TGCAGTGCTAGAGATTCAGTGAGGGACACTAATGAAAAACTGTTTTTT
TRBV6-5,TRBD1,NA,TRBJ2-7,15,CASTTTGTGVREQYF,TGTGCCAGCACCACTACCGGGACAGGGGTGAGGGAGCAGTACTTC
TRBV7-2,TRBD2,NA,TRBJ2-3,17,CASSLDGVAGGFDTQYF,TGTGCCAGCAGCTTAGACGGGGTAGCGGGAGGCTTTGATACGCAGTATTTT
TRBV29-1,NA,NA,TRBJ2-5,10,CSVESETQYF,TGCAGCGTTGAATCAGAGACCCAGTACTTC
TRBV7-2,TRBD2,NA,TRBJ2-2,17,CASSLDYRLAGTGELFF,TGTGCCAGCAGCTTAGACTATCGACTAGCGGGGACCGGGGAGCTGTTTTTT
TRBV3-1,NA,NA,TRBJ2-7,15,CASSQVPDEAYEQYF,TGTGCCAGCAGCCAAGTTCCGGACGAAGCCTACGAGCAGTACTTC
TRBV7-9,NA,NA,TRBJ1-1,11,CASSLYLRAFF,TGTGCCAGCAGCTTATACCTTCGGGCTTTCTTT
TRBV25-1,NA,NA,TRBJ2-7,14,CASSDTGSSYEQYF,TGTGCCAGCAGTGACACAGGGAGCTCCTACGAGCAGTACTTC
TRBV7-8,TRBD1,NA,TRBJ1-2,15,CASSPRDRGRYGYTF,TGTGCCAGCAGCCCTCGGGACAGGGGGCGGTATGGCTACACCTTC
TRBV11-2,NA,NA,TRBJ2-1,15,CASSLSGIGGLEQFF,TGTGCCAGCAGCTTATCTGGGATCGGGGGGCTTGAGCAGTTCTTC
TRBV19,TRBD2,NA,TRBJ2-1,14,CASSIRPGGNEQFF,TGTGCCAGTAGTATCAGGCCGGGAGGCAATGAGCAGTTCTTC
TRBV7-2,TRBD2,NA,TRBJ2-1,15,CASGTGGRLYNEQFF,TGTGCCAGCGGGACTGGCGGGAGGTTATACAATGAGCAGTTCTTC
TRBV6-2/TRBV6-3,TRBD1,NA,TRBJ2-3,13,CASSAQGADTQYF,TGTGCCAGCAGTGCTCAGGGGGCAGATACGCAGTATTTT
TRBV19,NA,NA,TRBJ1-1,13,CASSTQLNTEAFF,TGTGCCAGTAGTACGCAGCTGAACACTGAAGCTTTCTTT
TRBV12-3/TRBV12-4,TRBD2,once,TRBJ2-3,17,CASTTGPPGGETDTQYF,TGTGCCAGCACTACTGGGCCCCCCGGGGGGGAAACAGATACGCAGTATTTT
TRBV6-5,NA,NA,TRBJ2-7,15,CASSSPGLGFYEQYF,TGTGCCAGCAGTTCCCCGGGACTGGGTTTCTACGAGCAGTACTTC
TRBV7-7,NA,NA,TRBJ2-1,18,CASSSSPSSLSSYNEQFF,TGTGCCAGCAGCTCATCGCCTAGCTCGCTCTCTAGCTACAATGAGCAGTTCTTC
TRBV20-1,TRBD1,once,TRBJ1-5,15,CSAIRDRGSNQPQHF,TGCAGTGCTATCCGGGACAGGGGGTCTAATCAGCCCCAGCATTTT
TRBV2,NA,NA,TRBJ2-7,15,CASSEGAGNFYEQYF,TGTGCCAGCAGTGAAGGGGCAGGGAATTTCTACGAGCAGTACTTC
TRBV5-1,NA,NA,TRBJ1-1,15,CASGRGDQPNTEAFF,TGCGCCAGCGGGCGAGGTGACCAGCCGAACACTGAAGCTTTCTTT
TRBV24-1,TRBD1,NA,TRBJ2-2,19,CATSDPSGTGALGAGELFF,TGTGCCACCAGTGATCCGAGCGGGACAGGGGCCCTCGGAGCAGGGGAGCTGTTTTTT
TRBV28,TRBD2,NA,TRBJ2-1,13,CASLSGASNEQFF,TGTGCCAGCCTTAGCGGGGCCTCGAATGAGCAGTTCTTC
TRBV3-1,NA,once,TRBJ1-2,15,CASSHQGQLNYGYTF,TGTGCCAGCAGCCACCAGGGACAATTAAACTATGGCTACACCTTC
TRBV27,NA,NA,TRBJ2-3,13,CASTRIDTDTQYF,TGTGCCAGCACCAGAATTGACACAGATACGCAGTATTTT
TRBV19,NA,NA,TRBJ2-6,19,CASSIEEARFFSGANVLTF,TGTGCCAGTAGTATAGAGGAGGCCCGCTTTTTCTCTGGGGCCAACGTCCTGACTTTC
TRBV5-1,NA,NA,TRBJ2-1,15,CASSLGLALYNEQFF,TGCGCCAGCAGCTTGGGGCTAGCGCTTTACAATGAGCAGTTCTTC
TRBV2,NA,NA,TRBJ2-6,16,CASSGLEISGANVLTF,TGTGCCAGCAGCGGACTGGAGATCTCTGGGGCCAACGTCCTGACTTTC
TRBV4-1,NA,NA,TRBJ2-7,15,CASSQGNTQGYEQYF,TGCGCCAGCAGCCAAGGCAATACACAGGGCTACGAGCAGTACTTC
TRBV30,TRBD2,NA,TRBJ2-2,16,CAWRSTGTSGTGELFF,TGTGCCTGGAGGTCCACCGGGACTAGCGGCACCGGGGAGCTGTTTTTT
TRBV6-5,TRBD2,NA,TRBJ2-7,20,CASSSTPPGLAGGEGYEQYF,TGTGCCAGCAGTTCTACCCCTCCGGGACTAGCGGGAGGGGAGGGATACGAGCAGTACTTC
TRBV30,TRBD1,NA,TRBJ1-1,13,CAWEGQMNTEAFF,TGTGCCTGGGAGGGACAGATGAACACTGAAGCTTTCTTT
TRBV5-1,NA,NA,TRBJ1-2,13,CASRRTANYGYTF,TGCGCCAGCAGGCGGACAGCTAACTATGGCTACACCTTC